This TCR beta chain was sequenced in a study of blood T cell repertoires in COVID-19. Assay used: immunoSEQ multiplex PCR; TCRdb lists only in-frame clones, some missing. The sample contains around 300,000 clones, 85% of which appear only once. V shed 2 bases, J shed 8 bases, and the junction held 4 bases outside the gene matches. Per germline, CDR1 LGHDT and CDR2 YNNKEL (reference sequence). The CDR3 contains 14 residues. The sequencing sample was made of peripheral blood. V is TRBV3-1 (or the pseudogene TRBV3-2) and J is TRBJ2-1, with TRBD2 matching 9 bases. This sequence originates from a human donor in a cohort sampled during active COVID-19. CDR3 sequence: CASSQLAGADEQFF. CDR3 coding DNA: TGTGCCAGCAGCCAATTAGCGGGAGCAGATGAGCAGTTCTTC.